Following are 12 T cell receptor beta chains from one sample sequenced in a study of blood T cells in healthy people across ages. The authors ran a second PCR of 7 to 11 cycles using a sample-barcoded 5' primer and a J-beta primer mix. TCRdb fed the 5' RACE reads into MiXCR, producing one record per CDR3 protein. The data hold more than 750,000 distinct CDR3 sequences, with just under 30% observed a single time. In addition, the sample was reused for a study of T cells of mothers and their children.

The specimen sequenced was blood. Receptors originate from a woman aged 35 to 49 in good health.

This clonotype was seen at least ten times. DNA for the CDR3: TGTGCCAGCAGCCAAACAGGGGAGCCCCAGCATTTT. The encoded protein is CASSQTGEPQHF. The rearrangement links TRBV3-1 to TRBJ1-5; 7 positions match TRBD1. J gave up 8 bases and V 2 bases, and 0 bases lay outside the gene matches. Germline CDR1 reads LGHDT; CDR2 reads YNNKEL (reference sequence). The CDR3 consists of 12 residues.

Points on this clonotype: This may be a read error: a much more frequent sequence differs by one nucleotide. The chain has TRBV6-1 and TRBJ2-1; TRBD2 might be the D (6 bases). Germline lookup yields CDR1 MNHNS and CDR2 SASEGT. The CDR3 extends over 15 amino acids. Trimming removed 10 bases from V and 8 bases from J, with 24 bases in between. CDR3 bases: TGTGCCATCGACTCCGGGACTGGAGGGGACCATGAGCAGTTCTTC. Its translation: CAIDSGTGGDHEQFF.

This clonotype was found many times. This rearrangement joins TRBV7-3 to TRBJ2-6, with D tentatively TRBD1 (5 bases). Germline V CDR1 and CDR2: SGHTA, FQGTGA. The germline V and J ends were trimmed by 4 bases and 4 bases, with 14 bases remaining between them. This CDR3 spans 16 amino acids. The CDR3 sequence is CASSSGVGAGANVLTF. For the CDR3, the DNA is TGTGCCAGCAGCTCAGGAGTTGGGGCCGGGGCCAACGTCCTGACTTTC.

This clonotype was observed a few times. The rearrangement joins TRBV20-1 to TRBJ2-5; no definite D call. TRBJ2-7 matches the DNA end more closely, so the J call is doubtful. The germline CDR1 and CDR2 sequences are DFQATT and SNEGSKA (reference sequence). The length of the CDR3 is 11 residues. The CDR3 DNA reads TGCAGTGCTAGTCTCCCCTACGAGCAGTACTTC. It encodes CSASLPYEQYF.

V and J are TRBV5-1 and TRBJ2-3, with TRBD1 matching 8 bases. CDR1 and CDR2 (germline): SGHRS, YFSETQ. This CDR3 has 14 residues. J lost 5 bases, V lost 3 bases, and 5 bases had no gene match. The DNA for the CDR3 is TGCGCCAGCAGCTCGACAGGGGATAAAGATACGCAGTATTTT. Its protein is CASSSTGDKDTQYF.

This chain joins TRBV7-2 and TRBJ1-2; a weak D match, TRBD1 (6 bases). V was pared by 1 base and J by 2 bases, with 11 bases between. Germline V gives CDR1 SGHTA, CDR2 FQGNSA. The CDR3 is 15 residues long. The CDR3 DNA reads TGTGCCAGCAGCTTAGAGGACAGACCCAACTATGGCTACACCTTC. Protein product: CASSLEDRPNYGYTF.

In this sample, this clonotype turned up a few times. V is TRBV24-1 and J is TRBJ1-2, with D unclear. The ends were cut back, 5 bases at V and 2 bases at J, with 11 bases in the middle. The CDR3 runs to 14 residues. Germline V CDR1 and CDR2: KGHDR, SFDVKD. The CDR3 here is CATSGQWQNYGYTF. The CDR3 nucleotides are TGTGCCACCAGTGGTCAGTGGCAGAACTATGGCTACACCTTC.

This clonotype was observed a handful of times. V is TRBV12-3 or TRBV12-4 and J is TRBJ2-7; TRBD2 matches at 16 bases. V shed 3 bases and J 8 bases; nucleotides not matched to a gene: 10. The CDR3 contains 17 residues. CDR3 region: CASSFAGTSGGAGQQYF. The CDR3 DNA is TGTGCCAGCAGTTTCGCCGGGACTAGCGGGGGGGCCGGTCAGCAGTACTTC.

Of note for this clonotype: The junction does not match germline at one end; this may be a read error. The V gene is TRBV7-8, the J gene TRBJ2-7, with 7 bases fitting TRBD1. CDR3 size: 14 residues. CDR1 is SGHVS and CDR2 is FQNEAQ in the germline V gene. In nucleotides, the CDR3 is TGTGCCTGCAGCTTACAGGGGTTTGCCTACGAGCAGTACTTC. Protein: CACSLQGFAYEQYF.

Ten or more counts support this clonotype. This chain connects TRBV27 to TRBJ1-2; possibly TRBD1 for D (5 bases). The V gene lost 2 bases and the J gene lost 3 bases, with 10 bases spanning the gap. The CDR3 extends over 14 amino acids. Germline CDR1 is MNHEY and CDR2 is SMNVEV (reference sequence). This CDR3 reads CASSLGAQDYGYTF. Written as DNA, the CDR3 is TGTGCCAGCAGTTTAGGGGCCCAGGACTATGGCTACACCTTC.

This chain connects TRBV5-4 to TRBJ1-4; TRBD1 matches at 7 bases. Germline lookup yields CDR1 SGHNT and CDR2 YYREEE (reference sequence). There are 14 residues in the CDR3. Trimming cost V 3 bases and J 8 bases; bases outside gene matches: 7. CDR3 amino acids: CASSSQGSAEKLFF. CDR3 DNA: TGTGCCAGCAGCTCACAGGGGTCCGCGGAAAAACTGTTTTTT.

This clonotype appeared a few times. The chain joins TRBV20-1 to TRBJ1-3; D unclear. Germline CDR1 and CDR2: DFQATT and SNEGSKA (reference sequence). V lost 1 base and J 0 bases, leaving 10 bases between the germline ends. This CDR3 region has 15 residues. CDR3 loop: CSARARLSSGNTIYF. In DNA, the CDR3 is TGCAGTGCTAGAGCCCGCCTGAGCTCTGGAAACACCATATATTTT.